This entry features one T cell receptor (beta chain) sequence. No cognate antigen has been identified for it. The data stem from a study of monozygotic twins with inflammatory bowel disease (dated by TCRdb to between 2018 and 2020). Background on the whole study: The full study comprised around 28 monozygotic twin pairs: nine German pairs (four IBD-concordant, five IBD-discordant) and 19 IBD-discordant Danish pairs. Disease-associated traits were sought mainly through comparisons between IBD patients and their genetically identical healthy co-twins within discordant pairs. Each individual had, on average, about 151 000 unique TCRalpha sequences and 181 000 unique TCRbeta sequences available for analysis. What the authors observed across the whole study: IBD patients had lower TCRbeta repertoire diversity, measured by the inverse Simpson index, than their healthy co-twins. IBD patients shared fewer clonotypes with other individuals than healthy twins did, most markedly in patients showing signs of disease activity. Because patients were on differing immunosuppressive treatments, the repertoires may have picked up extra background noise and inter-individual variability. No single strong signal or clonotype linked to IBD turned up in the results, so the idea that one exists was not supported. No difference in repertoire similarity was observed between concordant and discordant twins, possibly owing to limited statistical power. The analysis was unable to tell different T cell subtypes apart.

The CDR3 spans 13 residues, from the cysteine through the phenylalanine. No DNA was logged. CDR1 KGHSH and CDR2 LQKENI are derived from the germline V gene. From each donor, an approximately 2.5 ml peripheral blood sample was collected into PAXgene tubes and stored at -80 degrees C. Without any T cell sorting, total RNA was extracted from whole blood using the PAXgene blood miRNA kit on an automated QIAcube. Peripheral blood from monozygotic twin pairs concordant or discordant for inflammatory bowel disease was subjected to deep TCRalpha and TCRbeta repertoire profiling with unique molecular barcoding. Smoking habits were recorded for all twin pairs, with individuals classified as current, former or never smokers. Library preparation used 5' RACE. Preparation of each TCR library used around 3,500 ng of total RNA. cDNA was synthesized with SMARTScribe reverse transcriptase in eight separate reactions per sample. During cDNA synthesis, template switching was used to introduce unique molecular identifiers that contained a 6-nucleotide sample barcode. TCRalpha and TCRbeta cDNA was amplified in two nested PCRs of approximately 17 and 9 cycles, and bead purification was carried out after each PCR. Before amplification, the cDNA was treated with uracil DNA-glycosylase and purified using the QIAquick PCR purification kit. In the second PCR, Illumina TruSeq-compatible adapters and sample-specific barcodes were added. TapeStation and Qubit were used to check library quality and concentration, and 5 ng of each library went into the pool. The pooled libraries were sequenced with 2 x 100 bp reads and custom sequencing primers on an Illumina HiSeq2500 single-index Rapid Run. The original pipeline was this. MiGEC version 1.2.6 was used for UMI-based consensus assembly to correct PCR and sequencing errors. MiXCR version 2.1.1 was used for V(D)J alignment, clonotype assembly and CDR3 extraction. Gene usage, clonotype sharing and MAIT/NKT TCR abundance were normalised by analysing the top 1000, 10 000 and 20 000 clonotypes per sample. Diversity was computed as the inverse Simpson index with the vegan R package after downsampling to 27 000 UMIs. Statistical testing used paired Mann-Whitney U tests on the discordant twin pairs and applied Benjamini-Hochberg correction for multiple testing. Through TCRdb reprocessing, the reads give one entry per CDR3 protein sequence; DNA is omitted. The V and J calls shown here were made by TCRdb, not taken from the authors' results. This sample's listing comprises about 160,000 distinct CDR3 sequences. The ten largest clones take up about 2.4% of the sample.

The specimen sequenced was blood. This TCR was recovered from a human donor with ulcerative colitis or Crohn's disease, or a healthy co-twin of an affected twin (not recorded which). The chain uses TRBV18 and TRBJ2-5. The CDR3: CASSPPVQETQYF.